The entry below describes one T cell receptor beta chain. Germline CDR1 GTSNPN, CDR2 SVGIG (reference sequence). With 5 bases clipped from V and 5 bases from J, the junction kept 3 bases outside the gene matches. CDR3 length equals 14 residues. The data originate from a study of blood T cell repertoires in COVID-19. Turning to the study itself: T cells, B-cell-depleted T cells, or PBMCs supplied cDNA or gDNA.

As handled by the study authors: The assay estimated nucleated cells by amplifying reference gene primers. Method: immunoSEQ multiplex PCR; TCRdb's copy keeps in-frame clones and lacks some. V and J calls and clone size are those listed in that table; D and trimming were worked out from the DNA. The sample includes approximately 190,000 clones, around 89% of them seen just once. The sequence derives from a man between 35 and 55 years old with active or convalescent COVID-19. The chain combines TRBV30 with TRBJ2-2; 12 positions agree with TRBD2. The sample comprised peripheral blood. In DNA form, the CDR3 reads TGTGCCTGGGCCGGACTAGCGGGAACCGGGGAGCTGTTTTTT. It is translated as CAWAGLAGTGELFF.